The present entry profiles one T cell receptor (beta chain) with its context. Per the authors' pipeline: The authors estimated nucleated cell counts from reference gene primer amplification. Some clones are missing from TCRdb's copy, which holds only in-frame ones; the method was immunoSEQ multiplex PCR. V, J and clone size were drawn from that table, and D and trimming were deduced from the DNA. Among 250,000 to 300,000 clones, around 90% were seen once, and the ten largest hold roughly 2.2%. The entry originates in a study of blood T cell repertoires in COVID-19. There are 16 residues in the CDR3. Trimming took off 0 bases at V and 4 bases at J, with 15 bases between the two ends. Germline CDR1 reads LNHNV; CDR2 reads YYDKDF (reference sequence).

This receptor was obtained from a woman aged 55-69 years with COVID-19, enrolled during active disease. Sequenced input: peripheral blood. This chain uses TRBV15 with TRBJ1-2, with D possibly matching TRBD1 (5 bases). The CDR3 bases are TGTGCCACCAGCAGAGAAAAAGGGGTTTTTGCCTATGGCTACACCTTC. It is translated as CATSREKGVFAYGYTF. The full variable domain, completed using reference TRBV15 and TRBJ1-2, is DAMVIQNPRYQVTQFGKPVTLSCSQTLNHNVMYWYQQKSSQAPKLLFHYYDKDFNNEADTPDNFQSRRPNTSFCFLDIRSPGLGDTAMYLCATSREKGVFAYGYTFGSGTRLTVV.